This note documents a single T cell receptor (beta chain) sequence. Its target is not known. These data come from a study of blood T cells in healthy people across ages. Whole-study results and caveats: Donor CMV status, an unknown factor, possibly confounded changes in expanded clonotypes. Percentage of naive T cells showed a strong correlation with TCR beta diversity. The lack of PBMC sorting stopped any conclusive naive versus antigen-experienced comparison.

Primed by a sample-barcoded 5' primer and a J-beta primer mix, a second PCR proceeded for roughly 7 to 12 cycles. Via MiXCR, TCRdb re-called the 5' RACE reads, giving one row per CDR3 protein. The sample comprises about 1.4 million distinct CDR3 sequences, 55% to 75% of which are singletons, and 6.7% rests with the top ten. Peripheral blood was drawn, about 9.7 milliliters per donor. Sequencing was done on a sample of blood. The origin of this receptor is a man between 18 and 29 years old in good health.

Here the CDR3 reads CASSLGHRVDGYTF. The CDR3 bases are TGTGCCAGCAGTTTGGGCCACAGGGTCGATGGCTACACCTTC. The chain joins TRBV12-3 or TRBV12-4 to TRBJ1-2; TRBD1 is a possible D gene (6 bases). The V and J ends lost 3 bases and 6 bases respectively, with 14 bases between them. The CDR3 sequence is 14 residues long.